Listed below are T cell receptor beta chains from one sample, sequenced in a study of cytomegalovirus exposure and HLA in healthy donors. Repertoires were generated with immunoSEQ multiplex PCR, while TCRdb's copy carries only in-frame clones and drops some. The sample holds more than 150,000 clones, around 80% seen once. The sequenced material came from PBMCs. The origin of the receptors is a woman aged 50 to 60 in good health and CMV-seropositive. Each CDR3 is given with its conserved first and last residue. Fields, in order: V gene, J gene, clone size, D gene, CDR3 protein. The D gene is left open where the match is weak. Some rows mark clone size as missing; the rest say once, few, many or name a class of expanded clone.

>TRBV4-2|TRBJ2-5|once|TRBD2
CASSQGLGTSGGGEETQYF
>TRBV7-9|TRBJ1-2|.|.
CSSSLTERGNGYTF
>TRBV7-2|TRBJ1-1|.|TRBD1
CASRDRGRLTEAFF
>TRBV5-6|TRBJ1-3|.|.
CASSLMSSGNTIYF
>TRBV4-3|TRBJ1-3|few|.
CASSHLRGEDSGNTIYF
>TRBV28|TRBJ2-5|.|.
CASSTRGQETQYF
>TRBV4-2|TRBJ2-7|.|.
CASSQDRGTLPYEQYF
>TRBV28|TRBJ1-5|few|.
CASRGTGSPQPQHF
>TRBV11-2|TRBJ2-7|.|.
CASSLAPRGRESSYEQYF
>TRBV11-2|TRBJ2-1|.|TRBD2
CASRPTSGGAAEQFF
>TRBV6-6|TRBJ1-5|.|.
CASSSAGGNQPQHF